This TCR beta chain was recorded in a study of OX40 agonist ivuxolimab in advanced cancers. Study-level results: At doses 0.1 to 3.0 mg/kg, CD4+ and CD8+ clones expanded.

Germline CDR1 is MDHEN and CDR2 is SYDVKM. There are 13 residues in the CDR3. V lost 8 bases and J lost 1, with 11 bases in between. Remarks on this clone: The target antigen is unknown.

Repertoires were generated with immunoSEQ multiplex PCR, while TCRdb's copy carries only in-frame clones and drops some. The profile covers under 70,000 clones, with 86% appearing a single time and about 8.2% taken by the ten largest. The chain carries TRBV28 and TRBJ1-1; D perhaps matches TRBD1 (5 bases). The specimen comprised CD4+ or CD8+ T cells sorted from blood, sampled in a trial of the OX40 agonist ivuxolimab. This TCR came from an adult with an advanced solid tumor such as melanoma, head and neck, liver or kidney cancer. CDR3 sequence reads: CASWTPPNTEAFF. The CDR3 bases are TGTGCCAGCTGGACACCCCCGAACACTGAAGCTTTCTTT.